This TCR beta chain was sequenced during a study of T cell clonotyping in hematopoietic cell transplantation (dated by TCRdb to about 2021). Background for the entire study: Pretransplant recipient samples were obtained after cytoreduction. Patients were recruited between September 2015 and 2017 and followed until late 2020 or death. A total of under 150 blood samples were collected in the study from some 40 consecutive transplant recipients and their related donors. What the authors observed across the whole study: A decrease in recipient TCR diversity was observed after transplant, and a progressive increase in pathologically expanded clonotypes was seen from day 30 to day 180. The sample size was limited and the cells went unsorted, which meant the CD4 and CD8 repertoire contributions could not be told apart. Only a small fraction of recipient repertoires overlapped donor repertoires, with over 97% appearing de novo at the given depth. Donor and pretransplant recipient Inverse Simpson Index values predicted broader posttransplant TCR repertoire diversity.

TCR beta CDR3 regions were amplified from genomic DNA with the immunoSEQ assay, a bias-controlled multiplex PCR using V- and J-specific primers. A second PCR step added a proprietary barcode and Illumina adapter sequences to the CDR3 amplicons. An Illumina MiSeq instrument was used to sequence the CDR3 libraries. Regarding the original processing steps: Export and quality control were handled in immunoSEQ Analyzer 3.0, while downstream analyses relied on R Bioconductor and Immunarch. Only productive rearrangements within the normalized downsampled data set were used in the calculation of repertoire metrics. In the normalized cohort, a clonotype counted as pathologically expanded if the clonotype was larger than 5 templates. The Inverse Simpson Index was used to measure repertoire diversity. The non-normalized data set was used for CMV-specificity analyses so that all clonotypes could be captured. Imported from immuneACCESS, the table was reduced by TCRdb to in-frame sequences with V and J called. These copies leave out some clones; in studies compared against another copy, an unresolved V gene accounts for under half, and the cause of the remainder is not known. That table furnishes V, J and clone size, whereas the DNA furnished D and trimming. The sample has about 5,100 clones on record, around 30% of them singletons. Roughly a sixth of the sample lies in the top ten.

The label giving this sample's time point can be read as: recipient sample about 28 days before transplant, after cytoreduction. Blood from recipients was drawn about 28 days before transplant and again at days 30, 100 and 180 after transplant. Using Nuclei Lysis Solution, genomic DNA was extracted from unfractionated peripheral blood mononuclear cells that were either fresh or cryopreserved. The germline V gene supplies CDR1 SNHLY and CDR2 FYNNEI. Trimming leaves V shorter by 5 bases and J shorter by 4 bases, with the junction holding 6 bases beyond the gene matches. The CDR3 contains 14 residues, cysteine and phenylalanine counted. The retained sequence is limited to the CDR3, 42 bases, with the frame set at the first base. This clone came up a few times. Its antigen is not yet known. No much larger clone exists at a distance of one base, and base qualities are not known.

The sequence is built from TRBV2 and TRBJ2-7; TRBD2 aligns with 9 central bases. The TCR sequence derives from a man aged 50-60 years with myelofibrosis. Some clones in this sample may be carry-over from other donors' samples. Source: peripheral blood mononuclear cells, taken before stem cell transplant. Read as DNA, the sequence is TGTGCCAGCAGTACGACTAGCGGAGTATACGAGCAGTACTTC. Its product reads: CASSTTSGVYEQYF.